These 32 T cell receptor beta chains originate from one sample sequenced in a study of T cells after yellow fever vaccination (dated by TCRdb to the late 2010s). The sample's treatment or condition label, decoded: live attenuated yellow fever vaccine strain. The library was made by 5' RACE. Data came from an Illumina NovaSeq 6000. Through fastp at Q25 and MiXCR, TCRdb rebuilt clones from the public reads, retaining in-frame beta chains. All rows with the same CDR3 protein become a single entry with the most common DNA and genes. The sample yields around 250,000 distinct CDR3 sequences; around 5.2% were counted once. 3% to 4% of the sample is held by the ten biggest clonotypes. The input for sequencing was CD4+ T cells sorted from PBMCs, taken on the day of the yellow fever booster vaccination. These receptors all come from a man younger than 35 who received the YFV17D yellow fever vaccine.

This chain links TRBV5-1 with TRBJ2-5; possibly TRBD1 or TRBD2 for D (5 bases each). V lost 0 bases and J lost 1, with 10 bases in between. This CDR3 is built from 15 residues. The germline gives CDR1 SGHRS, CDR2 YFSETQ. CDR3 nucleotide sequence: TGCGCCAGCAGCTTGGCCGCAGGGACCCAAGAGACCCAGTACTTC. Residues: CASSLAAGTQETQYF.

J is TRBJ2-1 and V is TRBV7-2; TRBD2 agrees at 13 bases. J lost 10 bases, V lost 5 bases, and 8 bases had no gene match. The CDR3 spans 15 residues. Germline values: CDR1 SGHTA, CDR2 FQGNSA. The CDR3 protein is CASSDTSGGAWEQFF. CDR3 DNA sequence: TGTGCCAGCAGCGACACTAGCGGGGGGGCGTGGGAGCAGTTCTTC.

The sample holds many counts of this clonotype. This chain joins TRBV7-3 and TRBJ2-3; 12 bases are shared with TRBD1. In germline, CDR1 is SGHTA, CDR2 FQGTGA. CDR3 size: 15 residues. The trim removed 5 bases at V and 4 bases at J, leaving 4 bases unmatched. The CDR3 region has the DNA TGTGCCAGCAGCCCCGGGACAGGGGGCGCAGATACGCAGTATTTT. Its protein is CASSPGTGGADTQYF.

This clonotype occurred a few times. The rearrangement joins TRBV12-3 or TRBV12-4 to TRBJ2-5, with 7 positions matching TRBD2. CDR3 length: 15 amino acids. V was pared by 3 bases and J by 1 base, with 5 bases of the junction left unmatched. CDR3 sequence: CASSFSGGIQETQYF. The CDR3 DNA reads TGTGCCAGCAGTTTCTCCGGGGGGATCCAAGAGACCCAGTACTTC.

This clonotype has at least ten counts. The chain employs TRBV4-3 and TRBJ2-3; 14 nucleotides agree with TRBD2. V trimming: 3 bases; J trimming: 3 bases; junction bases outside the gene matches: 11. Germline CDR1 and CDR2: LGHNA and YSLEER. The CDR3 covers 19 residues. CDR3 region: CASSQRGLAGATKTDTQYF. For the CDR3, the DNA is TGCGCCAGCAGCCAGAGGGGACTAGCGGGGGCTACAAAGACAGATACGCAGTATTTT.

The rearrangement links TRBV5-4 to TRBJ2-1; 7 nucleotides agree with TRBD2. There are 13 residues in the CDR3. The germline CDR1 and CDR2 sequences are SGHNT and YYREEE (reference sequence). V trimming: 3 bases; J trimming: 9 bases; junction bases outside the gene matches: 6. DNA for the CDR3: TGTGCCAGCAGCTCGGGGGGACGGGCTGAGCAGTTCTTC. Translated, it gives CASSSGGRAEQFF.

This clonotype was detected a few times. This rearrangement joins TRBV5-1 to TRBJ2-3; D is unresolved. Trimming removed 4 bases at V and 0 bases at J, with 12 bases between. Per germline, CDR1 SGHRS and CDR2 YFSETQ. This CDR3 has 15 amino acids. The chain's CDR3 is CASSPPWDSTDTQYF. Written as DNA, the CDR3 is TGCGCCAGCAGCCCCCCTTGGGATAGCACAGATACGCAGTATTTT.

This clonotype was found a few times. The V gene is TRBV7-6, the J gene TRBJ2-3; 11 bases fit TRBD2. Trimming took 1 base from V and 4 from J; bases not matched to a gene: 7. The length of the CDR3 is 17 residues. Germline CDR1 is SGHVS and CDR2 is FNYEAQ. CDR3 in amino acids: CASSLGSSGGYPDTQYF. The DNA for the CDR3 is TGTGCCAGCAGCTTAGGGTCTAGCGGGGGGTACCCAGATACGCAGTATTTT.

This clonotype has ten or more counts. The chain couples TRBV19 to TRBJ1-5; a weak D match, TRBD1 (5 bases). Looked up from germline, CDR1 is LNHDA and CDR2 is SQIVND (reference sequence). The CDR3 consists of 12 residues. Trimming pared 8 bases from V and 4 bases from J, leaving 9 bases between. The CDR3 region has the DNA TGTGCCAGTGGGGGGATGAATCAGCCCCAGCATTTT. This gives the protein CASGGMNQPQHF.

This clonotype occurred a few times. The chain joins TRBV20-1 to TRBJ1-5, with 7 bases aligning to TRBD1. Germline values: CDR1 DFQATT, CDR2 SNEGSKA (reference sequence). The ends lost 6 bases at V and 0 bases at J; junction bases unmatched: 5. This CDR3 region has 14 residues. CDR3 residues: CSALQGNSNQPQHF. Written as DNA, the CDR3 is TGCAGTGCCCTACAGGGGAATAGCAATCAGCCCCAGCATTTT.

The CDR3 reads CASSPRTGGYNEQFF. CDR3 in DNA: TGTGCCAGTTCCCCCCGGACAGGGGGCTACAATGAGCAGTTCTTC. The rearrangement joins TRBV18 to TRBJ2-1; 10 nucleotides match TRBD1. Germline CDR1 KGHSH, CDR2 LQKENI. CDR3 length: 15 amino acids. With 9 bases clipped from V and 3 bases from J, the junction kept 8 bases outside the gene matches.

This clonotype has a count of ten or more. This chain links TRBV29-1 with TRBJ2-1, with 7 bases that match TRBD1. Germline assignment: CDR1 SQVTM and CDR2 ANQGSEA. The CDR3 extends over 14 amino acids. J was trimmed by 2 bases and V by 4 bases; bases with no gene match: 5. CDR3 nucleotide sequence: TGCAGCGTTGTTGTAAGGGGGCCCTACAATGAGCAGTTCTTC. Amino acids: CSVVVRGPYNEQFF.

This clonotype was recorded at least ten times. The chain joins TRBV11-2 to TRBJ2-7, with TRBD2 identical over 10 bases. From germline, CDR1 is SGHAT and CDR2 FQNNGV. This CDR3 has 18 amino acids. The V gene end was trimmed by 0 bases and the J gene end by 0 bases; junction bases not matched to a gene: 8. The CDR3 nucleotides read TGTGCCAGCAGCTTAGAAGGGACTAGCGTGCTGAGCTCCTACGAGCAGTACGTC. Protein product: CASSLEGTSVLSSYEQYV.

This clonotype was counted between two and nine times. The CDR3 here is CASSSDRDTDTQYF. DNA of the CDR3: TGCGCCAGCAGCTCCGACAGGGACACAGATACGCAGTATTTT. This chain uses TRBV5-1 with TRBJ2-3; TRBD1 aligns across 7 bases. Germline V CDR1 and CDR2: SGHRS, YFSETQ. The CDR3 sequence is 14 residues long. Trimming took 3 bases from V and 2 from J; bases not matched to a gene: 3.

The CDR3 loop reads CASSPQTGANVLTF. In DNA form, the CDR3 reads TGTGCCAGCAGCCCGCAGACAGGGGCCAACGTCCTGACTTTC. V is TRBV7-9 and J is TRBJ2-6, with unresolved D. Germline assignment: CDR1 SEHNR and CDR2 FQNEAQ (reference sequence). Trimming stripped 5 bases from V and 4 bases from J, with 9 bases between. CDR3 length: 14 amino acids.

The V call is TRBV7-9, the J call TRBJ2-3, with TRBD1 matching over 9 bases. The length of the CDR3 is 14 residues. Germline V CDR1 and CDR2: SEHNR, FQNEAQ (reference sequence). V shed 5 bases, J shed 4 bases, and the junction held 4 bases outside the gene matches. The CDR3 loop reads CASSPGQGADTQYF. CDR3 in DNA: TGTGCCAGCAGCCCGGGACAGGGCGCAGATACGCAGTATTTT.

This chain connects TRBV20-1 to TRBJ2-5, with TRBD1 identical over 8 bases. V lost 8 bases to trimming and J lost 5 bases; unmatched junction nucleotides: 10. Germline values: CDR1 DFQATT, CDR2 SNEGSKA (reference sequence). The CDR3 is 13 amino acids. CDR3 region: CSPYTGGRETQYF. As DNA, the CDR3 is TGCAGTCCATATACAGGGGGTCGGGAGACCCAGTACTTC.

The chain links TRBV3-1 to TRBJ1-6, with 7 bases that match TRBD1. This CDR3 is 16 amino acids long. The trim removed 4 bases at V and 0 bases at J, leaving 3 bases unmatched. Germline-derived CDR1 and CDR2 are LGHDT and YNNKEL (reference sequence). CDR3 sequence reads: CASSRDRSSYNSPLHF. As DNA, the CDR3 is TGTGCCAGCAGCCGGGACAGAAGCTCCTATAATTCACCCCTCCACTTT.

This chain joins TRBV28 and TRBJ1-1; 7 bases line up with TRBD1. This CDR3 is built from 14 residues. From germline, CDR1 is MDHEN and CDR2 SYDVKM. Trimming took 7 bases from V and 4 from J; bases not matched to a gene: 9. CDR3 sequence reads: CASTRGGVGTEAFF. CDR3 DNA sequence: TGTGCCAGCACCCGAGGGGGCGTTGGCACTGAAGCTTTCTTT.

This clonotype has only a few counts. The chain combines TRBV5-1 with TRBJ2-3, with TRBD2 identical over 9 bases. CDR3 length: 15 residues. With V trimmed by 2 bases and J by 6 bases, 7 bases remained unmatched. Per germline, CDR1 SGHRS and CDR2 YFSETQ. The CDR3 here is CASSLAGGTFDTQYF. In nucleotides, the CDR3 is TGCGCCAGCAGCTTAGCGGGGGGCACTTTTGATACGCAGTATTTT.

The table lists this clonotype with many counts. The CDR3 here is CASGGAWETQYF. The CDR3 nucleotides are TGTGCCAGCGGGGGGGCCTGGGAGACCCAGTACTTC. The chain carries TRBV7-8 and TRBJ2-5, with D possibly TRBD2 on 7 matching bases. The CDR3 sequence is 12 residues long. V gave up 8 bases and J gave up 5 bases, with 12 bases separating them. The germline gives CDR1 SGHVS, CDR2 FQNEAQ. Together with reference TRBV7-8 and TRBJ2-5, the CDR3 gives the full variable domain: GAGVSQSPRYKVAKRGQDVALRCDPISGHVSLFWYQQALGQGPEFLTYFQNEAQLDKSGLPSDRFFAERPEGSVSTLKIQRTQQEDSAVYLCASGGAWETQYFGPGTRLLVL.

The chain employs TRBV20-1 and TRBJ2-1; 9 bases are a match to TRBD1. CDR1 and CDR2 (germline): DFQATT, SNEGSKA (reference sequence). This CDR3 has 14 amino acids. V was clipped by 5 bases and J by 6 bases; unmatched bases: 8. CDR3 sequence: CSASRGTGSNEQFF. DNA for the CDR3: TGCAGTGCTTCGCGCGGGACAGGGAGCAATGAGCAGTTCTTC.

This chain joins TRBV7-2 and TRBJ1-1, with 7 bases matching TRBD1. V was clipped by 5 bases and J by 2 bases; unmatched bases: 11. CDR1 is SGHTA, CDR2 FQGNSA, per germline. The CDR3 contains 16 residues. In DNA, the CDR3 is TGTGCCAGCAGCCGTTCATACAGGGGCAGAAACACTGAAGCTTTCTTT. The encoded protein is CASSRSYRGRNTEAFF. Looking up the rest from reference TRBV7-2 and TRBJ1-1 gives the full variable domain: GAGVSQSPSNKVTEKGKDVELRCDPISGHTALYWYRQSLGQGLEFLIYFQGNSAPDKSGLPSDRFSAERTGGSVSTLTIQRTQQEDSAVYLCASSRSYRGRNTEAFFGQGTRLTVV.

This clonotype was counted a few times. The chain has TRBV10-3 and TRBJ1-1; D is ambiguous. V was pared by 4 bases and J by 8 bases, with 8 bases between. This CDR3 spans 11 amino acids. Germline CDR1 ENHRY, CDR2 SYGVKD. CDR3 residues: CAISGNSEAFF. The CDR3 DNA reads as TGTGCCATCAGTGGAAATTCCGAAGCTTTCTTT.

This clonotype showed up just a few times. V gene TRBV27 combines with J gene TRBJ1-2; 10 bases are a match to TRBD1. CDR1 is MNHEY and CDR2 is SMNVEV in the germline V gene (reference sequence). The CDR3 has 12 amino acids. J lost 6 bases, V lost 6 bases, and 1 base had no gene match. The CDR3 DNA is TGTGCCAGCAGGGGACAGGGGAATGGCTACACCTTC. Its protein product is CASRGQGNGYTF.

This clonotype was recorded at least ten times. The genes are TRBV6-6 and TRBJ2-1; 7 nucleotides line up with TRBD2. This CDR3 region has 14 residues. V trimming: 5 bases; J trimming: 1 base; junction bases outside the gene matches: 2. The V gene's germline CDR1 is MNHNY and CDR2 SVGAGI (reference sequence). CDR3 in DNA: TGTGCCAGCAGTAAAGCGGGGTCCTACAATGAGCAGTTCTTC. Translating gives CASSKAGSYNEQFF.

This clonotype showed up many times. The CDR3 reads CASTTIGRGTDTQYF. The CDR3 bases are TGTGCCAGCACCACAATTGGAAGGGGCACAGATACGCAGTATTTT. V and J are TRBV4-2 and TRBJ2-3, with D unresolved. V lost 7 bases and J lost 1, with 15 bases in between. The V gene's germline CDR1 is LGHNA and CDR2 YNFKEQ. The CDR3 sequence is 15 residues long.

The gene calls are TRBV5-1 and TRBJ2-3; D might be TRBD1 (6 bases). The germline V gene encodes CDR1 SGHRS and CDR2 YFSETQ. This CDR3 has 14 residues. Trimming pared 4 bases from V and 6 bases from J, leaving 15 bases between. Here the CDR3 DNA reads TGCGCCAGCAGCATAGGACAGCCTCTTGATACGCAGTATTTT. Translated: CASSIGQPLDTQYF.

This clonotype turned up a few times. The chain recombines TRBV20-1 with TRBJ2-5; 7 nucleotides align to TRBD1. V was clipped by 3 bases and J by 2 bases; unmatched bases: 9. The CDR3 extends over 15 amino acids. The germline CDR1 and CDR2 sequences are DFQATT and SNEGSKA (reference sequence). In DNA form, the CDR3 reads TGCAGTGCTAGTTGGACCCGGGACAGTCAAGAGACCCAGTACTTC. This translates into CSASWTRDSQETQYF.

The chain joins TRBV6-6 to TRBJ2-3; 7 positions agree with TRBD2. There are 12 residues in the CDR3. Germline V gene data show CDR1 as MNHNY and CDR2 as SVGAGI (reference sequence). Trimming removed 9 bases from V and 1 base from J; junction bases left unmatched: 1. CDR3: CASTSGTDTQYF. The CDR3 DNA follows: TGTGCCAGTACTAGCGGCACAGATACGCAGTATTTT.

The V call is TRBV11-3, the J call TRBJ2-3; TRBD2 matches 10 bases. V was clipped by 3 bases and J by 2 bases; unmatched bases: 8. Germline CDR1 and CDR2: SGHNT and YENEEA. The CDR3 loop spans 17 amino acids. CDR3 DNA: TGTGCCAGCAGCTTTCGGCTAGCGGGGGCTAACACAGATACGCAGTATTTT. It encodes CASSFRLAGANTDTQYF.

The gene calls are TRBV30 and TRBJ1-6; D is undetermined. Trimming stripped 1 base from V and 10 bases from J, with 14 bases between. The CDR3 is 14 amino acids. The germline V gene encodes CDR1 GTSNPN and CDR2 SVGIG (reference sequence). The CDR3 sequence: CAWSGYNTGSPLHF. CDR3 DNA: TGTGCCTGGAGTGGGTACAATACGGGATCACCCCTCCACTTT.